The clone carrying this T cell receptor (beta chain) was observed a handful of times. Antigen specificity is unknown. Donation came from healthy Caucasian individuals in Russia who were aged 6 to 90. PBMCs, at least 6 million per sample, were isolated. The record originates from a study of blood T cells in healthy people across ages. Study-level points and caveats: Estimates of diversity drawn from one million T cells were considered underestimates.

The second PCR ran about 6 to 11 cycles with a sample-barcoded 5' primer and J-beta primers. A template-switch adaptor containing 12 random nucleotides labeled each cDNA molecule. TCRdb independently ran MiXCR on the 5' RACE reads; one entry per CDR3 protein. This sample has 1.5 million to 2 million distinct CDR3 sequences; 25% to 30% occur once, and the top ten carry 7.7%. CDR1 and CDR2 from the germline V gene are MGHDK and SYGVNS. The CDR3 consists of 15 residues. Trimming cost V 1 base and J 6 bases; bases outside gene matches: 1. The rearrangement joins TRBV25-1 to TRBJ2-1; 12 bases line up with TRBD2. This sequence was found in a woman under 40 in good health. Sequencing used blood. DNA of the CDR3: TGTGCCAGCAGTGAATCGGGACTAGCGGGCAATGAGCAGTTCTTC. Protein product: CASSESGLAGNEQFF.